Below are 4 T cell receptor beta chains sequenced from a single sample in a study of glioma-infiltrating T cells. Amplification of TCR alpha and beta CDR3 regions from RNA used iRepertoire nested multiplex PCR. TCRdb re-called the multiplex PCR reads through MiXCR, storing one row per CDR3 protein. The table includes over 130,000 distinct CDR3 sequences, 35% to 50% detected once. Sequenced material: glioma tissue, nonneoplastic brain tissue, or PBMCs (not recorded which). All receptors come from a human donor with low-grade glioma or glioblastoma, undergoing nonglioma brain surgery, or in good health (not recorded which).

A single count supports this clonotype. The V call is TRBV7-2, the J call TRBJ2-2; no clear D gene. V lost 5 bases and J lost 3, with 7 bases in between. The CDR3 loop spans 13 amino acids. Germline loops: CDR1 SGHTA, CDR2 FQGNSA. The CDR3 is CASSRDYTGELFF. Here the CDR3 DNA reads TGTGCCAGCAGCCGTGACTACACCGGGGAGCTGTTTTTT.

The DNA of the CDR3 is TGCAGTGCTGTGACTAGCGGGTGGGCCCTCTCCCATGAGCAGTTCTTC. This translates into CSAVTSGWALSHEQFF. This sequence joins TRBV20-1 and TRBJ2-1; 10 positions match TRBD2. The CDR3 sequence is 16 residues long. V trimming: 5 bases; J trimming: 8 bases; junction bases outside the gene matches: 15. Germline V gene lookup returns CDR1 DFQATT and CDR2 SNEGSKA (reference sequence).

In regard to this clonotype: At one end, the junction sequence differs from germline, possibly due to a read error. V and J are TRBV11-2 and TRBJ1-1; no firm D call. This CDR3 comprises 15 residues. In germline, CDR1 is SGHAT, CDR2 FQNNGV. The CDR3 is CASSLETAQNTEAFF. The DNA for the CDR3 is TGTGCCAGCAGCTTAGAAACAGCACAGAACACTGAAGCCTTCTTT.

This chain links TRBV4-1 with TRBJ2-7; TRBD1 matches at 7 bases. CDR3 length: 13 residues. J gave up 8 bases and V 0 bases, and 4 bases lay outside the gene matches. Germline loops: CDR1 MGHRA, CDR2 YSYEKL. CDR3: CASSQEPTGKQYF. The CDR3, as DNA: TGCGCCAGCAGCCAAGAACCGACAGGGAAGCAGTACTTC.